Below are 28 T cell receptor beta chains sequenced from a single sample in a study of T cells after posttransplantation cyclophosphamide. The data were produced by immunoSEQ multiplex PCR, yet TCRdb's version contains in-frame clones alone and is incomplete. The repertoire holds about 52,000 clones, about 86% seen once, with 2.8% in the top ten. Specimen: PBMCs. These TCRs come from a young man with a blood cancer, CMV-positive, and with a related stem cell donor.

The rearrangement links TRBV19 to TRBJ1-5; D call uncertain. This CDR3 comprises 15 residues. V shed 0 bases and J shed 0 bases, with 6 bases lying between them. Germline V CDR1 and CDR2: LNHDA, SQIVND (reference sequence). The CDR3 here is CASSIEQLSNQPQHF. As DNA, the CDR3 is TGTGCCAGTAGTATAGAACAGCTTAGCAATCAGCCCCAGCATTTT.

The rearrangement links TRBV5-1 to TRBJ1-4, with D unresolved. CDR3 length: 15 amino acids. Trimming removed 5 bases at V and 6 bases at J, with 17 bases between. The germline gives CDR1 SGHRS, CDR2 YFSETQ. CDR3 protein: CASSPSGSFHEKLFF. CDR3 DNA sequence: TGCGCCAGCAGTCCGAGCGGCTCATTTCATGAAAAACTGTTTTTT.

This chain links TRBV25-1 with TRBJ1-2; D is unclear. V was pared by 1 base and J by 4 bases, with 7 bases between. The CDR3 covers 13 residues. The V gene's germline CDR1 is MGHDK and CDR2 SYGVNS. CDR3 region: CASSEWAAYGYTF. CDR3 bases: TGTGCCAGCAGTGAATGGGCCGCCTATGGCTACACCTTC.

This clone has a single count. V is TRBV4-3 and J is TRBJ2-3; 7 bases map to TRBD1. The trim removed 2 bases at V and 0 bases at J, leaving 11 bases unmatched. The CDR3 loop spans 18 amino acids. CDR1 and CDR2 (germline): LGHNA, YSLEER. CDR3 in DNA: TGCGCCAGCAGCCAACCTTTGATATTACAGGGGAGCACAGATACGCAGTATTTT. Its protein product is CASSQPLILQGSTDTQYF.

The CDR3 here is CASSQEISRENPGEQYF. CDR3 DNA: TGTGCCAGCAGCCAAGAAATATCGCGGGAGAACCCAGGCGAGCAGTACTTC. V gene TRBV4-2 combines with J gene TRBJ2-7; 7 bases fit TRBD2. J was trimmed by 6 bases and V by 0 bases; bases with no gene match: 14. The CDR3 consists of 17 residues. Germline-derived CDR1 and CDR2 are LGHNA and YNFKEQ.

V and J are TRBV4-2 and TRBJ2-1; D is ambiguous. Deletions cut 0 bases from V and 2 bases from J, with 11 bases between. Looked up from germline, CDR1 is LGHNA and CDR2 is YNFKEQ. The CDR3 sequence is 16 residues long. CDR3 protein: CASSQDAGGAYNEQFF. CDR3 bases: TGTGCCAGCAGCCAAGACGCTGGCGGCGCCTACAATGAGCAGTTCTTC.

The chain couples TRBV25-1 to TRBJ1-1; D gene uncertain. The germline V and J ends were trimmed by 7 bases and 4 bases, with 13 bases remaining between them. Germline values: CDR1 MGHDK, CDR2 SYGVNS. This CDR3 has 13 amino acids. CDR3 sequence (DNA): TGTGCCAGCAAAGTCCAAGACTCCACTGAAGCTTTCTTT. This encodes CASKVQDSTEAFF.

The rearrangement joins TRBV5-1 to TRBJ1-3, with D maybe TRBD1 (6 bases). V lost 5 bases and J 3 bases, leaving 9 bases between the germline ends. This CDR3 has 13 amino acids. Germline assignment: CDR1 SGHRS and CDR2 YFSETQ. The CDR3 reads CASRGAGGNTIYF. The DNA of the CDR3 is TGCGCCAGCAGGGGGGCCGGTGGAAACACCATATATTTT.

The V and J genes are TRBV19 and TRBJ2-7; 7 bases are shared with TRBD2. The CDR3 consists of 13 residues. CDR1 LNHDA and CDR2 SQIVND come from the germline V gene (reference sequence). Trimming removed 5 bases from V and 3 bases from J; junction bases left unmatched: 4. CDR3 bases: TGTGCCAGTAGTTGGCGGGAGAGCTACGAGCAGTACTTC. It yields the protein CASSWRESYEQYF.

The chain is built from TRBV5-1 and TRBJ1-1; 10 bases agree with TRBD1. The V segment lost 0 bases and the J segment 11 bases; nucleotides outside the gene matches: 13. Per the germline V gene, CDR1 is SGHRS and CDR2 is YFSETQ. CDR3 length: 16 residues. The CDR3 nucleotides read TGCGCCAGCAGCTTGGTGGGGACAGGGGCCTCGGGAGGGGCTTTCTTT. It codes for CASSLVGTGASGGAFF.

V usage is TRBV27 and J usage is TRBJ1-5; TRBD1 is a possible D gene (5 bases). This CDR3 comprises 15 residues. V shed 7 bases and J shed 2 bases, with 15 bases lying between them. Per the germline V gene, CDR1 is MNHEY and CDR2 is SMNVEV (reference sequence). This CDR3 reads CASTAHGQGNQPQHF. DNA of the CDR3: TGTGCCAGCACAGCCCACGGACAAGGCAATCAGCCCCAGCATTTT.

The rearrangement joins TRBV5-6 to TRBJ2-5, with TRBD1 identical over 7 bases. The CDR3 spans 15 residues. With 0 bases clipped from V and 3 bases from J, the junction kept 5 bases outside the gene matches. Germline values: CDR1 SGHDT, CDR2 YYEEEE. This chain's CDR3 is CASSLARTGKETQYF. The CDR3 nucleotides read TGTGCCAGCAGCTTGGCCCGGACAGGAAAAGAGACCCAGTACTTC.

The rearrangement links TRBV19 to TRBJ1-1; D gene uncertain. Germline assignment: CDR1 LNHDA and CDR2 SQIVND (reference sequence). The CDR3 spans 13 residues. Trimming took off 3 bases at V and 4 bases at J, with 9 bases between the two ends. The CDR3 protein is CASSIAPGTEAFF. In DNA form, the CDR3 reads TGTGCCAGTAGTATTGCTCCGGGCACTGAAGCTTTCTTT. Together with reference TRBV19 and TRBJ1-1, the CDR3 gives the full variable domain: DGGITQSPKYLFRKEGQNVTLSCEQNLNHDAMYWYRQDPGQGLRLIYYSQIVNDFQKGDIAEGYSVSREKKESFPLTVTSAQKNPTAFYLCASSIAPGTEAFFGQGTRLTVV.

CDR3 coding DNA: TGCGCCAGCAGCCTTTTACTAGCGGGAAGCACAGATACGCAGTATTTT. It encodes CASSLLLAGSTDTQYF. The chain carries TRBV4-1 and TRBJ2-3; 10 nucleotides line up with TRBD2. Germline values: CDR1 MGHRA, CDR2 YSYEKL. There are 16 residues in the CDR3. Germline trimming cut 4 bases from V and 0 bases from J; bases unmatched to any gene: 4.

The rearrangement uses TRBV9 and TRBJ2-7; D possibly corresponds to TRBD2 (6 bases). The V end lost 3 bases, the J end lost 7 bases, and 17 bases lay between the germline ends. There are 14 residues in the CDR3. Germline V gene lookup returns CDR1 SGDLS and CDR2 YYNGEE. CDR3 protein: CASSALLAHGEQYF. CDR3 sequence (DNA): TGTGCCAGCAGCGCGTTACTAGCCCACGGGGAGCAGTACTTC.

The rearrangement links TRBV27 to TRBJ2-7; 7 bases line up with TRBD2. There are 15 residues in the CDR3. Germline CDR1 is MNHEY and CDR2 is SMNVEV (reference sequence). V was pared by 6 bases and J by 4 bases, with 12 bases of the junction left unmatched. The CDR3 spells CASRGRSGIGYEQYF. In nucleotides, the CDR3 is TGTGCCAGCAGGGGCAGGAGCGGGATAGGTTACGAGCAGTACTTC.

The chain employs TRBV28 and TRBJ2-2, with 10 bases aligning to TRBD1. The V gene end was trimmed by 5 bases and the J gene end by 3 bases; junction bases not matched to a gene: 15. This CDR3 is 19 amino acids long. Germline V gene data show CDR1 as MDHEN and CDR2 as SYDVKM. This CDR3 is CASSLRDRGGWLDTGELFF. In DNA form, the CDR3 reads TGTGCCAGCAGTCTCCGGGACAGGGGAGGATGGCTGGACACCGGGGAGCTGTTTTTT.

J is TRBJ2-3 and V is TRBV20-1; D gene unclear. Per germline, CDR1 DFQATT and CDR2 SNEGSKA (reference sequence). This CDR3 region has 11 residues. This CDR3 reads CGMEFADTQYF. In DNA, the CDR3 is TGCGGAATGGAGTTCGCAGATACGCAGTATTTT.

The rearrangement uses TRBV7-3 and TRBJ2-1, with 8 bases fitting TRBD2. The CDR3 extends over 15 amino acids. V was clipped by 4 bases and J by 7 bases; unmatched bases: 9. Looked up from germline, CDR1 is SGHTA and CDR2 is FQGTGA. In DNA, the CDR3 is TGTGCCAGCAGCTCGACCGGGACTAGTAAAAATGAGCAGTTCTTC. Translation: CASSSTGTSKNEQFF. Based on the CDR3 plus reference TRBV7-3 and TRBJ2-1, the full variable domain is GAGVSQTPSNKVTEKGKYVELRCDPISGHTALYWYRQSLGQGPEFLIYFQGTGAADDSGLPNDRFFAVRPEGSVSTLKIQRTERGDSAVYLCASSSTGTSKNEQFFGPGTRLTVL.

The V and J genes are TRBV18 and TRBJ2-5; 10 bases map to TRBD2. V lost 5 bases to trimming and J lost 4 bases; unmatched junction nucleotides: 10. The CDR3 extends over 16 amino acids. Germline loops: CDR1 KGHSH, CDR2 LQKENI. The CDR3, as DNA: TGTGCCAGCTCAGGTAGTTCGTCTAGCGGGAGAGAGACCCAGTACTTC. Translation gives CASSGSSSSGRETQYF.

The chain links TRBV19 to TRBJ2-7; possible D gene TRBD1, 6 bases. Trimming removed 8 bases at V and 3 bases at J, with 14 bases between. This CDR3 region has 13 residues. Germline values: CDR1 LNHDA, CDR2 SQIVND (reference sequence). CDR3 DNA: TGTGCCAGTGGACAGAAGGGGCTCTACGAGCAGTACTTC. This translates into CASGQKGLYEQYF.

The rearrangement links TRBV7-2 to TRBJ2-1; 11 bases align to TRBD2. The germline V gene has CDR1 SGHTA and CDR2 FQGNSA. V trimming: 8 bases; J trimming: 4 bases; junction bases outside the gene matches: 10. The CDR3 is 16 amino acids. CDR3 DNA sequence: TGTGCCAGCCGACCCCACGGGACTAGCGGATACAATGAGCAGTTCTTC. This translates into CASRPHGTSGYNEQFF.

This chain uses TRBV18 with TRBJ1-1, with 8 bases that match TRBD1. Germline lookup yields CDR1 KGHSH and CDR2 LQKENI. The J segment lost 5 bases and the V segment lost 3 bases, leaving 5 bases of the junction unmatched. The CDR3 spans 14 residues. CDR3 protein: CASSPPNRGTEAFF. Written as DNA, the CDR3 is TGTGCCAGCTCACCCCCGAACAGGGGGACTGAAGCTTTCTTT.

The V gene is TRBV29-1, the J gene TRBJ2-3, with TRBD1 matching over 8 bases. CDR3 size: 16 residues. V dropped 1 base and J dropped 4; count of bases not matched to a gene: 10. Germline CDR1 and CDR2: SQVTM and ANQGSEA. Written as DNA, the CDR3 is TGCAGCGTTGAAGTGTTTAGACAGGGGCGAGCAGATACGCAGTATTTT. Amino acids: CSVEVFRQGRADTQYF.

This rearrangement joins TRBV30 to TRBJ2-1; D perhaps matches TRBD2 (6 bases). CDR3 length: 11 residues. The germline gives CDR1 GTSNPN, CDR2 SVGIG (reference sequence). V was trimmed by 1 base and J by 10 bases, leaving 8 bases between them. The CDR3 nucleotides read TGTGCCTGGAGTGGGGGACTGGAGCAGTTCTTC. This codes for CAWSGGLEQFF.

This clone was found a few times. The chain combines TRBV6-1 with TRBJ2-7; 9 bases fit TRBD1. This CDR3 has 15 residues. Germline-derived CDR1 and CDR2 are MNHNS and SASEGT. Trimming cost V 0 bases and J 4 bases; bases outside gene matches: 4. CDR3 DNA: TGTGCCAGCAGTGAAGCCGGGACAGGGATGTACGAGCAGTACTTC. Translated: CASSEAGTGMYEQYF.

There are a few counts of this clone. The chain employs TRBV2 and TRBJ2-7; unclear D gene. The CDR3 extends over 14 amino acids. Per the germline V gene, CDR1 is SNHLY and CDR2 is FYNNEI. Trimming pared 7 bases from V and 7 bases from J, leaving 20 bases between. The CDR3 bases are TGTGCCAGCAAGAATTTGCGGAGTGTATGGGAGCAGTACTTC. Translation gives CASKNLRSVWEQYF.

There are a few counts of this clone. At one boundary the junction diverges from the germline segment, which might be a read error. The V gene is TRBV7-9, the J gene TRBJ1-4; D remains ambiguous. Germline V CDR1 and CDR2: SEHNR, FQNEAQ (reference sequence). The CDR3 consists of 12 residues. The CDR3 loop is CASSLTSEKLFF. CDR3 nucleotides: TGTGCCAGCAGCCTCACTAGTGAAAAACTGTTTTTT.